Given below is one T cell receptor (beta chain) in context. This entry is derived from a study of blood T cell repertoires in COVID-19. TCRdb's copy holds only in-frame clones and misses some; the assay was immunoSEQ multiplex PCR. The data show over 200,000 clones, with roughly 88% seen just once and roughly 3.7% held by the top ten. The trim removed 0 bases at V and 4 bases at J, leaving 6 bases unmatched. There are 17 residues in the CDR3. Germline V gene lookup returns CDR1 MGHRA and CDR2 YSYEKL. The chain uses TRBV4-1 and TRBJ2-1, with TRBD2 matching 10 bases. The sequence was obtained from a woman under 40 who had been exposed to COVID-19. Specimen: PBMCs or T cells enriched from blood (not recorded which). CDR3 sequence: CASSQDVRLAGYNEQFF. CDR3 in DNA: TGCGCCAGCAGCCAAGATGTCCGACTAGCGGGTTACAATGAGCAGTTCTTC.